This TCR beta chain is drawn from a study of cytomegalovirus exposure and HLA in healthy donors. Study-wide results and caveats: Exclusion as indistinguishable affected some V segments, including TRBV6-2 and TRBV6-3.

In the case of this clone: Its target is unknown.

The study ran its PCR with 60 Vbeta and 13 Jbeta primers. Profiled with immunoSEQ multiplex PCR; TCRdb holds only in-frame clones, not every one. The sample contains around 150,000 clones, about three quarters of which appear only once. The CDR3 has 11 residues. V shed 3 bases and J shed 12 bases, with 9 bases lying between them. Germline V gives CDR1 LNHDA, CDR2 SQIVND (reference sequence). This chain joins TRBV19 and TRBJ1-3; D gene unclear. The receptor comes from a woman in her thirties or forties in good health and CMV-seropositive. Sequencing used PBMCs. The CDR3, as DNA: TGTGCCAGTAGTATGCGGGGTCTCATATATTTT. Amino acid sequence: CASSMRGLIYF.